The 4 T cell receptor beta chains below all came from one sample that was sequenced in a study of T cell responses to AZD1222 COVID-19 vaccine. Generated by immunoSEQ multiplex PCR, the TCRdb table keeps only in-frame clones and is missing some. Counted here are about 120,000 clones, about 89% occurring once; the ten biggest clones make up roughly 7%. Here the sequenced sample was peripheral blood, taken 28 days after the second AZD1222 dose. These receptors were taken from an adult who received the AZD1222 COVID-19 vaccine.

This chain connects TRBV11-3 to TRBJ2-1, with TRBD2 matching 9 bases. J was trimmed by 5 bases and V by 5 bases; bases with no gene match: 7. CDR3 length equals 15 residues. CDR1 SGHNT and CDR2 YENEEA come from the germline V gene. The CDR3 nucleotides are TGTGCCAGCAGCCCGGGACTAGCCTTCAACAATGAGCAGTTCTTC. Its protein is CASSPGLAFNNEQFF.

This chain links TRBV11-2 with TRBJ2-3, with D possibly matching TRBD2 (6 bases). Germline CDR1 and CDR2: SGHAT and FQNNGV. V lost 5 bases, J lost 4 bases, and 19 bases lay in between. CDR3 length: 16 residues. In nucleotides, the CDR3 is TGTGCCAGCAGCCCACGCGGGGAGTCTCTCGCAGATACGCAGTATTTT. As protein: CASSPRGESLADTQYF.

This clone was seen only a few times. V and J are TRBV6-5 and TRBJ1-1, with TRBD1 matching 8 bases. J lost 4 bases, V lost 6 bases, and 4 bases had no gene match. CDR3 length: 13 residues. In germline, CDR1 is MNHEY, CDR2 SVGAGI. This chain's CDR3 is CASRSTGGTEAFF. The CDR3 nucleotides are TGTGCCAGCAGGTCTACAGGGGGCACTGAAGCTTTCTTT.

The rearrangement uses TRBV21-1 and TRBJ2-1; TRBD2 is the table's D call, not checked against the DNA. TRBV21-1 counts as a pseudogene. This CDR3 is built from 15 residues. The CDR3 bases are TGTGCCAGCAGCACCCCTAGCGAACGCTACAATGAGCAGTTCTTC. This gives the protein CASSTPSERYNEQFF.